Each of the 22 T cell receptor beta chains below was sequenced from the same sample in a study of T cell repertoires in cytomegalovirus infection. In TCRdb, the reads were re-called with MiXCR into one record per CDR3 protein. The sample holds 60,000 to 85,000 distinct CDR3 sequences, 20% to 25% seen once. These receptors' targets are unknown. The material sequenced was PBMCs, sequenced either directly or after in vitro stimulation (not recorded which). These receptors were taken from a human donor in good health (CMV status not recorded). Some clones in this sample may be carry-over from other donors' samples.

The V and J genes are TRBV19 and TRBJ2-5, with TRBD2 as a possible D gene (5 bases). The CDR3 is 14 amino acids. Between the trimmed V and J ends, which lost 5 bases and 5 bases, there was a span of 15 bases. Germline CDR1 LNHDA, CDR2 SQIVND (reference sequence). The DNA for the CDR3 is TGTGCCAGTAGTGCCGACTCGAGAGGGGAGACCCAGTACTTC. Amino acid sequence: CASSADSRGETQYF.

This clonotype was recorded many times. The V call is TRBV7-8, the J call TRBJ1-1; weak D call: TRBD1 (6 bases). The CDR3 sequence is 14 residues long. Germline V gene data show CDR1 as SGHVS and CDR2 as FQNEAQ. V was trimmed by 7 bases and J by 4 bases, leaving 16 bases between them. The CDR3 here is CASTNTLQGTEAFF. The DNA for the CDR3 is TGTGCCAGCACCAACACGTTACAGGGCACTGAAGCTTTCTTT.

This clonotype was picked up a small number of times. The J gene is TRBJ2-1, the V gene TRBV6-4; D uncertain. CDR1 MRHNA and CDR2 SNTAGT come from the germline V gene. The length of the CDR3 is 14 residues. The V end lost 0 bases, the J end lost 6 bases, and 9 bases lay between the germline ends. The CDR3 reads CASSDSEASNEQFF. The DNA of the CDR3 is TGTGCCAGCAGTGACTCTGAGGCTAGCAATGAGCAGTTCTTC.

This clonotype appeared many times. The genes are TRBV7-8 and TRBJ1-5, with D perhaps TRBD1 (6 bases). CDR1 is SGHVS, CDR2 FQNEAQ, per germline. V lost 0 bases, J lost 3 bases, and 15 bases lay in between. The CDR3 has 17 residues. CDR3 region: CASSLAISGTLNQPQHF. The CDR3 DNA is TGTGCCAGCAGCTTAGCGATTTCCGGGACACTCAATCAGCCCCAGCATTTT.

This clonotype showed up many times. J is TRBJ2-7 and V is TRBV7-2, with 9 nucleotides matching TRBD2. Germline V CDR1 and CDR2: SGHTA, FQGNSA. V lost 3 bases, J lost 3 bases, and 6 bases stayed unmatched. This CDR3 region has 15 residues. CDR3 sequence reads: CASSLGTSRVYEQYV. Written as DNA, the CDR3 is TGTGCCAGCAGCTTGGGGACTAGCCGAGTCTACGAGCAGTACGTC.

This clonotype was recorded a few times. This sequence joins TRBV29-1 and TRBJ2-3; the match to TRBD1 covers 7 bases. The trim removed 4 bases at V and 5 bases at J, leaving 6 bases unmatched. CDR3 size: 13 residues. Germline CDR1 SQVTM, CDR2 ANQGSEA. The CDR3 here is CSVVGGVVDTQYF. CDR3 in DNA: TGCAGCGTTGTAGGGGGCGTCGTAGATACGCAGTATTTT.

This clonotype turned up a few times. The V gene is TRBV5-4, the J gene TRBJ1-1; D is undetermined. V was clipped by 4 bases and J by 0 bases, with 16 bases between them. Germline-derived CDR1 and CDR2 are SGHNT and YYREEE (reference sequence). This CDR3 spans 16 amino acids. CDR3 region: CASSQQLVKLNTEAFF. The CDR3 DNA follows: TGTGCCAGCAGCCAACAATTGGTGAAGCTGAACACTGAAGCTTTCTTT.

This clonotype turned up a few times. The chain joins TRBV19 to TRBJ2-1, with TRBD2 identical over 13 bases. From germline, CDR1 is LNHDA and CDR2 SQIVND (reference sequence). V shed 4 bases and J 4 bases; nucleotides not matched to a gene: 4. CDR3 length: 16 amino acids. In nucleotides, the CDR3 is TGTGCCAGTAGTACTGGGACTAGCGGGGCTTACAATGAGCAGTTCTTC. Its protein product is CASSTGTSGAYNEQFF.

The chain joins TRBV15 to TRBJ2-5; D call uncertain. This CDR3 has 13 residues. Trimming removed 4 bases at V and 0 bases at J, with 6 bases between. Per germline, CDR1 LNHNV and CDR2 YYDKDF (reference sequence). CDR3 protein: CATSIRHQETQYF. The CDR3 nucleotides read TGTGCCACCAGCATTAGGCACCAAGAGACCCAGTACTTC.

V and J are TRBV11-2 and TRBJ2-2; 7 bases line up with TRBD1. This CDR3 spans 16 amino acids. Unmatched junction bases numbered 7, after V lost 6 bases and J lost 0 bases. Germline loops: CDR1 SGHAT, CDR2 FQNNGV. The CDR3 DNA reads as TGTGCCAGCAGACCAACCGGGACAGCGAACACCGGGGAGCTGTTTTTT. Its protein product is CASRPTGTANTGELFF.

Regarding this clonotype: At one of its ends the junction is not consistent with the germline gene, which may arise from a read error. CDR3 coding DNA: TGCGCCAGCAGTCAACCACCCATGACAGCACCCTACGAGCAGAACTTC. It is translated as CASSQPPMTAPYEQNF. This chain joins TRBV23-1 and TRBJ2-7; weak D call: TRBD1 (5 bases). TRBV23-1 is identified as an open reading frame with a role that is uncertain. The CDR3 runs to 16 residues.

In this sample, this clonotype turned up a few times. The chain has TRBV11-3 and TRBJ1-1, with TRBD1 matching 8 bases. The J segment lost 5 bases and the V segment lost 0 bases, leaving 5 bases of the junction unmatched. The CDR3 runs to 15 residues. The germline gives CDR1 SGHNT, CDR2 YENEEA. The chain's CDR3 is CASSLDGQGGTEAFF. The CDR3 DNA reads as TGTGCCAGCAGCTTAGACGGACAGGGCGGGACTGAAGCTTTCTTT.

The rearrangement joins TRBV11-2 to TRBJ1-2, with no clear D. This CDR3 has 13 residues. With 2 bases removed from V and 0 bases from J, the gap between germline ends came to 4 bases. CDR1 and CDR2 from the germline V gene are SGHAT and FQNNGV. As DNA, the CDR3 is TGTGCCAGCAGCTTACCCTCTAACTATGGCTACACCTTC. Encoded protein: CASSLPSNYGYTF.

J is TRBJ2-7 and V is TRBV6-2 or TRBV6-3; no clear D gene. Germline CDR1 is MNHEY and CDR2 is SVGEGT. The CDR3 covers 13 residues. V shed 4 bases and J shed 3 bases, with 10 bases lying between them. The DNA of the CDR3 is TGTGCCAGCAGTTTCCGTACATTCTACGAGCAGTACGTC. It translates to CASSFRTFYEQYV.

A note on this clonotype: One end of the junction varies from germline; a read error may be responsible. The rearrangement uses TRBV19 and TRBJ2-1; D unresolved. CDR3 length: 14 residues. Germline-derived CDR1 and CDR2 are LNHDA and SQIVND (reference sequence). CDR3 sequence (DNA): TGTGCAAGTAACTCCCAGGCCTCCTACAATGAGCAGTTCTTC. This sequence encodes CASNSQASYNEQFF. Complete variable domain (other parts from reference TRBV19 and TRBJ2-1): DGGITQSPKYLFRKEGQNVTLSCEQNLNHDAMYWYRQDPGQGLRLIYYSQIVNDFQKGDIAEGYSVSREKKESFPLTVTSAQKNPTAFYLCASNSQASYNEQFFGPGTRLTVL.

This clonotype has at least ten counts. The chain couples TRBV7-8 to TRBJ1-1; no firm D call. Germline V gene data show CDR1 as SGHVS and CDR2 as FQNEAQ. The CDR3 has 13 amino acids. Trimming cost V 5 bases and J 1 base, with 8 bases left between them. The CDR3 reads CASSTQTNTEAFF. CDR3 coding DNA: TGTGCCAGCAGCACGCAAACGAACACTGAAGCTTTCTTT. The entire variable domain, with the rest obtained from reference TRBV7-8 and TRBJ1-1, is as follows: GAGVSQSPRYKVAKRGQDVALRCDPISGHVSLFWYQQALGQGPEFLTYFQNEAQLDKSGLPSDRFFAERPEGSVSTLKIQRTQQEDSAVYLCASSTQTNTEAFFGQGTRLTVV.

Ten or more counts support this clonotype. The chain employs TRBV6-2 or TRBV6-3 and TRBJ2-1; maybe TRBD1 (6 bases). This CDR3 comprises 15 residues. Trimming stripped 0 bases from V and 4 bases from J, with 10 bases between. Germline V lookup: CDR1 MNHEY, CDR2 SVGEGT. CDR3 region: CASSYSGAAYNEQFF. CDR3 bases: TGTGCCAGCAGTTACTCGGGGGCAGCTTACAATGAGCAGTTCTTC.

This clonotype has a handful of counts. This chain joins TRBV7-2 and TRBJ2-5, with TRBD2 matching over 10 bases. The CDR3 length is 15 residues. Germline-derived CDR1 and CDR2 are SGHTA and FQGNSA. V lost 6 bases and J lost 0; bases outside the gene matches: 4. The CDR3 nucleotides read TGTGCCAGCAGTCTAGCGGGGGACCACCAAGAGACCCAGTACTTC. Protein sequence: CASSLAGDHQETQYF.

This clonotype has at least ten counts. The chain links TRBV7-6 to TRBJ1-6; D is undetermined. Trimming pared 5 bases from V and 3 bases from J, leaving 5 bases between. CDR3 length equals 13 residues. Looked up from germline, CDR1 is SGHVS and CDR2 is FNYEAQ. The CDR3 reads CASSPDYNSPLHF. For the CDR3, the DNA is TGTGCCAGCAGCCCAGACTATAATTCACCCCTCCACTTT.

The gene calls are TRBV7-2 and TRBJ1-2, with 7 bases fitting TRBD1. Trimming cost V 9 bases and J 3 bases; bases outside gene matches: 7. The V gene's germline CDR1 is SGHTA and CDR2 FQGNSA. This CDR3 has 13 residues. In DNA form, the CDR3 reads TGTGCCAGTGTATCGGACAGGTACTATGGCTACACCTTC. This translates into CASVSDRYYGYTF. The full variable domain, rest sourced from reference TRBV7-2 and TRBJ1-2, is GAGVSQSPSNKVTEKGKDVELRCDPISGHTALYWYRQSLGQGLEFLIYFQGNSAPDKSGLPSDRFSAERTGGSVSTLTIQRTQQEDSAVYLCASVSDRYYGYTFGSGTRLTVV.

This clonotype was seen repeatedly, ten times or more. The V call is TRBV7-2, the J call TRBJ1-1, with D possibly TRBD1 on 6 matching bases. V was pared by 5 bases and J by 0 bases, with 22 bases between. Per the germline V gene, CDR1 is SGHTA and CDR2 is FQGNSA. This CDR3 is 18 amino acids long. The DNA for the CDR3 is TGTGCCAGCAGCCCCTCCGGACAGCTATTTTGGATGAACACTGAAGCTTTCTTT. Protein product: CASSPSGQLFWMNTEAFF.

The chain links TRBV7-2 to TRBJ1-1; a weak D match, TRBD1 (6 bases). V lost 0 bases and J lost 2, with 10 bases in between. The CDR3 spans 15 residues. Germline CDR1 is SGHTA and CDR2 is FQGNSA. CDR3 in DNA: TGTGCCAGCAGCTTAGCAAGGGGGGGAAACACTGAAGCTTTCTTT. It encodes CASSLARGGNTEAFF.